One sample yielded the 31 T cell receptor beta chains listed below, sequenced in a study of blood T cell repertoires in COVID-19. Method: immunoSEQ multiplex PCR; TCRdb's copy keeps in-frame clones and lacks some. The sample consists of over 300,000 clones, 88% of them appearing once. The sample consisted of PBMCs or T cells enriched from blood (not recorded which). The source is a woman aged 25-40 years with acute COVID-19.

The chain carries TRBV11-2 and TRBJ2-7; D unclear. Trimming removed 5 bases from V and 6 bases from J, with 11 bases in between. Germline CDR1 reads SGHAT; CDR2 reads FQNNGV. CDR3 length equals 12 residues. In DNA, the CDR3 is TGTGCCAGCAGCCCTCCCTTCAGCGAGCAGTACTTC. Its protein is CASSPPFSEQYF.

The V gene is TRBV18, the J gene TRBJ1-4; no definite D call. V was trimmed by 3 bases and J by 8 bases, leaving 13 bases between them. CDR1 and CDR2 from the germline V gene are KGHSH and LQKENI. There are 14 residues in the CDR3. In nucleotides, the CDR3 is TGTGCCAGCTCACCCGATAGCACGGAGGAAAAACTGTTTTTT. Translated: CASSPDSTEEKLFF. The variable domain in full, completed from reference TRBV18 and TRBJ1-4, reads NAGVMQNPRHLVRRRGQEARLRCSPMKGHSHVYWYRQLPEEGLKFMVYLQKENIIDESGMPKERFSAEFPKEGPSILRIQQVVRGDSAAYFCASSPDSTEEKLFFGSGTQLSVL.

The V gene is TRBV4-1, the J gene TRBJ1-4, with 10 bases matching TRBD1. CDR3 size: 15 residues. The J segment lost 13 bases and the V segment lost 1 base, leaving 9 bases of the junction unmatched. Germline-derived CDR1 and CDR2 are MGHRA and YSYEKL. This CDR3 reads CASSQGDRGNLGLFF. The CDR3 nucleotides read TGCGCCAGCAGCCAAGGGGACAGGGGCAATTTGGGACTGTTTTTT.

The chain is built from TRBV30 and TRBJ1-6; possibly TRBD1 for D (5 bases). The CDR3 covers 14 residues. Germline CDR1 GTSNPN, CDR2 SVGIG (reference sequence). Trimming stripped 3 bases from V and 3 bases from J, with 9 bases between. CDR3 in amino acids: CAWSGRGYNSPLHF. The CDR3 nucleotides are TGTGCCTGGAGCGGAAGGGGCTATAATTCACCCCTCCACTTT.

This clone was found a few times. V and J are TRBV6-5 and TRBJ2-5; a possible D gene is TRBD1 (5 bases). V dropped 6 bases and J dropped 2 bases, with 10 bases sitting between them. The CDR3 sequence is 13 residues long. Germline V gene lookup returns CDR1 MNHEY and CDR2 SVGAGI. The chain's CDR3 is CASSLREQETQYF. CDR3 nucleotides: TGTGCCAGCAGCCTCAGGGAACAAGAGACCCAGTACTTC.

The chain couples TRBV7-2 to TRBJ2-5, with TRBD2 identical over 11 bases. J lost 5 bases, V lost 2 bases, and 7 bases had no gene match. Germline CDR1 SGHTA, CDR2 FQGNSA. The CDR3 is made up of 16 amino acids. The CDR3 region is CASSLHRLAGRETQYF. The CDR3 DNA follows: TGTGCCAGCAGCTTACATAGACTAGCGGGGCGGGAGACCCAGTACTTC.

The table lists this clone with a count of one. The CDR3 protein is CASSTQTGPAEAFF. The CDR3 DNA is TGCGCCAGCAGCACCCAGACAGGTCCGGCTGAAGCTTTCTTT. The chain is built from TRBV5-1 and TRBJ1-1, with a tentative D call TRBD1 (6 bases). The CDR3 has 14 amino acids. Germline-derived CDR1 and CDR2 are SGHRS and YFSETQ. Trimming removed 4 bases at V and 6 bases at J, with 16 bases between.

The chain is built from TRBV19 and TRBJ1-5; D call uncertain. The CDR3 contains 12 residues. V lost 5 bases to trimming and J lost 9 bases, with 11 bases between them. The germline V gene has CDR1 LNHDA and CDR2 SQIVND (reference sequence). CDR3 coding DNA: TGTGCCAGTAGTTTAAATGAGAGGCCCCAGCATTTT. Protein product: CASSLNERPQHF.

The CDR3 DNA is TGTGCCAGCAGCGCGACAGGGGGCAGGACTGAAGCTTTCTTT. The encoded protein is CASSATGGRTEAFF. The chain uses TRBV7-3 and TRBJ1-1, with 10 bases matching TRBD1. CDR3 length: 14 amino acids. With V trimmed by 5 bases and J by 5 bases, 5 bases remained unmatched. Germline values: CDR1 SGHTA, CDR2 FQGTGA.

The J gene is TRBJ1-1, the V gene TRBV21-1. TRBV21-1 is a pseudogene locus. The CDR3 consists of 13 residues. In nucleotides, the CDR3 is TGTGCCAGCAGCAGCGCTGCCGACACTGAAGCTTTCTTT. Protein product: CASSSAADTEAFF.

CDR3 DNA sequence: TGTGCCACGTCCCCCGGCGGGGGATGGGGAGAGACCCAGTACTTC. Translating it yields CATSPGGGWGETQYF. The V call is TRBV6-1, the J call TRBJ2-5, with 7 bases that match TRBD2. CDR1 and CDR2 from the germline V gene are MNHNS and SASEGT. The CDR3 extends over 15 amino acids. The trim removed 10 bases at V and 4 bases at J, leaving 15 bases unmatched.

The V and J genes are TRBV10-2 and TRBJ1-3, with a tentative D call TRBD1 (5 bases). Germline V lookup: CDR1 WSHSY, CDR2 SAAADI. The V end lost 0 bases, the J end lost 8 bases, and 14 bases lay between the germline ends. The CDR3 extends over 15 amino acids. The CDR3: CASSESGLLGDTIYF. The CDR3 DNA sequence: TGCGCCAGCAGTGAGTCGGGACTGCTAGGAGACACCATATATTTT.

This chain uses TRBV24-1 with TRBJ2-6; maybe TRBD2 (5 bases). V lost 3 bases and J lost 4, with 12 bases in between. The CDR3 runs to 16 residues. Germline V gene sequence: CDR1 KGHDR, CDR2 SFDVKD. The CDR3 is CATSDPQTGGANVLTF. The CDR3 nucleotides read TGTGCCACCAGTGATCCCCAAACGGGGGGGGCCAACGTCCTGACTTTC.

CDR3 coding DNA: TGTGCCAGCAGTTACGTCAGGGGGGAGCAGTACTTC. It codes for CASSYVRGEQYF. This chain joins TRBV6-2 or TRBV6-3 and TRBJ2-7; TRBD1 aligns across 7 bases. The CDR3 runs to 12 residues. V lost 2 bases, J lost 7 bases, and 2 bases stayed unmatched. Per germline, CDR1 MNHEY and CDR2 SVGEGT.

The genes are TRBV7-3 and TRBJ2-7; the D gene is possibly TRBD2 (9 bases). Between the trimmed V and J ends, which lost 5 bases and 4 bases, there was a span of 24 bases. The CDR3 is 17 residues long. Germline-derived CDR1 and CDR2 are SGHTA and FQGTGA. This CDR3 is CASSPQGAGGANYEQYF. The CDR3 bases are TGTGCCAGCAGCCCCCAGGGGGCGGGGGGGGCCAATTACGAGCAGTACTTC. The whole variable domain, filled in from reference TRBV7-3 and TRBJ2-7, reads GAGVSQTPSNKVTEKGKYVELRCDPISGHTALYWYRQSLGQGPEFLIYFQGTGAADDSGLPNDRFFAVRPEGSVSTLKIQRTERGDSAVYLCASSPQGAGGANYEQYFGPGTRLTVT.

J is TRBJ2-7 and V is TRBV29-1, with 7 positions matching TRBD1. The CDR3 is made up of 18 amino acids. The J segment lost 4 bases and the V segment lost 1 base, leaving 19 bases of the junction unmatched. CDR1 SQVTM and CDR2 ANQGSEA come from the germline V gene. This CDR3 reads CSVEGTTEGAGIIYEQYF. The CDR3 coding sequence is TGCAGCGTTGAAGGTACCACCGAGGGGGCAGGGATCATATACGAGCAGTACTTC.

This chain uses TRBV11-2 with TRBJ1-6; the match to TRBD1 covers 7 bases. The CDR3 is 15 amino acids. V was clipped by 1 base and J by 4 bases; unmatched bases: 1. Per germline, CDR1 SGHAT and CDR2 FQNNGV. The chain's CDR3 is CASSLGGQYNSPLHF. The DNA for the CDR3 is TGTGCCAGCAGCTTAGGGGGACAGTATAATTCACCCCTCCACTTT.

There are a few counts of this clone. This chain joins TRBV30 and TRBJ1-3; the D is unclear. The CDR3 has 16 residues. Germline V gene data show CDR1 as GTSNPN and CDR2 as SVGIG (reference sequence). V was trimmed by 2 bases and J by 0 bases, leaving 14 bases between them. The CDR3 sequence: CAWSYGQINSGNTIYF. Here the CDR3 DNA reads TGTGCCTGGAGTTATGGGCAGATAAACTCTGGAAACACCATATATTTT.

This chain joins TRBV7-8 and TRBJ2-3, with D possibly matching TRBD2 (6 bases). V was clipped by 1 base and J by 4 bases, with 15 bases between them. Germline CDR1 SGHVS, CDR2 FQNEAQ. This CDR3 region has 16 residues. The CDR3 region is CASSLGQLERADTQYF. CDR3 in DNA: TGTGCCAGCAGCTTAGGACAGCTCGAGCGGGCAGATACGCAGTATTTT.

This chain connects TRBV12-5 to TRBJ1-1; D is ambiguous. The ends were cut back, 6 bases at V and 1 base at J, with 12 bases in the middle. Per germline, CDR1 LGHNT and CDR2 FRNRAP. This CDR3 has 14 amino acids. CDR3: CASGEAASNTEAFF. Written as DNA, the CDR3 is TGTGCTAGTGGCGAGGCAGCTTCGAACACTGAAGCTTTCTTT.

This chain joins TRBV7-3 and TRBJ1-6, with unresolved D. CDR3 length: 15 residues. Per the germline V gene, CDR1 is SGHTA and CDR2 is FQGTGA. V was trimmed by 5 bases and J by 4 bases, leaving 12 bases between them. The CDR3 nucleotides read TGTGCCAGCAGCGAAACAGCTGGATATAATTCACCCCTCCACTTT. This encodes CASSETAGYNSPLHF.

The gene calls are TRBV10-3 and TRBJ2-1, with 7 positions matching TRBD1. V was clipped by 6 bases and J by 6 bases; unmatched bases: 8. Germline CDR1 ENHRY, CDR2 SYGVKD. The CDR3 is made up of 14 amino acids. The CDR3 region is CAIRLRGQGNEQFF. The CDR3 DNA reads TGTGCCATCAGGCTTAGGGGGCAGGGCAATGAGCAGTTCTTC.

This clone has more than one count but fewer than ten. J is TRBJ2-5 and V is TRBV7-9; a weak D match, TRBD1 (6 bases). The CDR3 has 17 residues. The germline V gene has CDR1 SEHNR and CDR2 FQNEAQ (reference sequence). V was pared by 1 base and J by 0 bases, with 15 bases between. CDR3 residues: CASSLEGQGLYQETQYF. The CDR3 DNA is TGTGCCAGCAGCTTAGAGGGGCAGGGGCTGTACCAAGAGACCCAGTACTTC.

The chain links TRBV6-5 to TRBJ1-2; D unresolved. CDR1 MNHEY and CDR2 SVGAGI come from the germline V gene. With 2 bases removed from V and 4 bases from J, the gap between germline ends came to 17 bases. The length of the CDR3 is 16 residues. CDR3 DNA: TGTGCCAGCAGTTACCCTCGTGCCGGCGGAAGCTATGGCTACACCTTC. Translating it yields CASSYPRAGGSYGYTF.

In its sample, this clone was seen a few times. The CDR3 DNA reads TGTGCCAGCAGCTCGTCAGTCTACGAGCAGTACTTC. It yields the protein CASSSSVYEQYF. This chain uses TRBV5-5 with TRBJ2-7; D ambiguous. The CDR3 covers 12 residues. Germline V gene data show CDR1 as SGHKS and CDR2 as YYEKEE (reference sequence). Trimming removed 3 bases from V and 3 bases from J, with 7 bases in between.

The CDR3 loop is CATSVRGVNEKLFF. CDR3 bases: TGTGCCACCAGTGTCAGGGGAGTGAATGAAAAACTGTTTTTT. The chain links TRBV24-1 to TRBJ1-4, with D perhaps matching TRBD1 (6 bases). The CDR3 runs to 14 residues. In germline, CDR1 is KGHDR, CDR2 SFDVKD. Deletions cut 5 bases from V and 5 bases from J, with 11 bases between.

This clone came up once. CDR3 sequence (DNA): TGTGCCAGCAGCTTAGTTGGGGGGGCCTACAATGAGCAGTTCTTC. This translates into CASSLVGGAYNEQFF. The chain joins TRBV7-2 to TRBJ2-1, with 7 bases aligning to TRBD2. Looked up from germline, CDR1 is SGHTA and CDR2 is FQGNSA. The CDR3 has 15 residues. V lost 1 base and J lost 2; bases outside the gene matches: 2.

The V and J genes are TRBV2 and TRBJ1-2; the match to TRBD1 covers 8 bases. The CDR3 contains 14 residues. CDR1 and CDR2 from the germline V gene are SNHLY and FYNNEI. The V gene end was trimmed by 4 bases and the J gene end by 5 bases; junction bases not matched to a gene: 6. CDR3 nucleotide sequence: TGTGCCAGCAGTGGTCGGACAGGGCTGTATGGCTACACCTTC. Encoded protein: CASSGRTGLYGYTF.

V and J are TRBV28 and TRBJ2-4; 12 bases agree with TRBD2. CDR1 and CDR2 (germline): MDHEN, SYDVKM. V dropped 2 bases and J dropped 0; count of bases not matched to a gene: 8. CDR3 length: 19 amino acids. CDR3 loop: CASSLLGLAGQLAKNIQYF. The CDR3 DNA reads as TGTGCCAGCAGTTTACTAGGACTAGCGGGGCAACTAGCCAAAAACATTCAGTACTTC.

The V call is TRBV11-2, the J call TRBJ2-6, with 10 bases aligning to TRBD2. The germline gives CDR1 SGHAT, CDR2 FQNNGV. CDR3 length: 19 residues. The junction had 10 bases not matched to a gene; V was cut back by 5 bases and J by 0 bases. CDR3 loop: CASSRRAGGFRSGANVLTF. CDR3 sequence (DNA): TGTGCCAGCAGCCGCAGAGCGGGGGGGTTTCGCTCTGGGGCCAACGTCCTGACTTTC. Full variable domain (missing parts from reference TRBV11-2 and TRBJ2-6): EAGVAQSPRYKIIEKRQSVAFWCNPISGHATLYWYQQILGQGPKLLIQFQNNGVVDDSQLPKDRFSAERLKGVDSTLKIQPAKLEDSAVYLCASSRRAGGFRSGANVLTFGAGSRLTVL.

The rearrangement joins TRBV29-1 to TRBJ2-7, with D perhaps matching TRBD1 (5 bases). The CDR3 extends over 11 amino acids. Trimming removed 5 bases at V and 3 bases at J, with 8 bases between. Germline assignment: CDR1 SQVTM and CDR2 ANQGSEA. For the CDR3, the DNA is TGCAGCGTTCGCAGGGACTACGAGCAGTACTTC. Encoded protein: CSVRRDYEQYF.